A single sample gave rise to the 10 T cell receptor gamma chains below, sequenced in a study of gamma delta lymphoproliferative disorders and STAT genes. The receptor sequences were amplified from genomic DNA of peripheral blood mononuclear cells. TCRdb re-called the multiplex PCR reads via CATT. The table includes 2,000 to 2,500 gamma-chain clones, about a tenth detected once. The sequencing sample was made of blood. The receptors originated from a human donor in good health.

The chain uses TRGV10 and TRGJ1 or TRGJ2. In the absence of a J gene in TCRdb, the DNA was matched to germline to assign it here. TRGV10 counts as an open reading frame of uncertain function. The V segment lost 8 bases and the J segment 8 bases; nucleotides outside the gene matches: 10. CDR3 length: 12 residues. Here the CDR3 DNA reads TGTGCTGCGTGGGATCTAAAAGATAAGAAACTCTTT. Translation gives CAAWDLKDKKLF.

In this sample, this clone is medium-sized. The chain is built from TRGV2 and TRGJP2. The J gene, missing from TCRdb, was assigned here through DNA to germline matching. J lost 0 bases, V lost 1 base, and 5 bases had no gene match. From germline, CDR1 is EGSNGY and CDR2 YDSYNSKV. The CDR3 runs to 16 residues. CDR3 sequence reads: CATWDGPYSSDWIKTF. CDR3 nucleotides: TGTGCCACCTGGGACGGCCCATATAGTAGTGATTGGATCAAGACGTTT.

This clone was picked up a small number of times. TCRdb shows a much larger clone's protein in place of this DNA's translation, and the two differ at residue 4, likely through a read error; the protein shown is translated from the DNA. V gene TRGV10 combines with J gene TRGJ1 or TRGJ2. Matching the DNA to germline supplied the J gene, which TCRdb does not give. TRGV10 is an ORF; its function is uncertain. CDR3 size: 17 residues. Trimming cost V 10 bases and J 2 bases; bases outside gene matches: 21. The CDR3 DNA is TGTGCTGCGTTGGATTATATCTTGCCGTCCTATTATTATAAGAAACTCTTT. It encodes CAALDYILPSYYYKKLF.

By its share, this clone is medium-sized. The chain uses TRGV9 and TRGJP. Assignment of the J gene here rests on matching the DNA to germline, because TCRdb gives none. V was pared by 6 bases and J by 6 bases, with 8 bases of the junction left unmatched. Germline V gene data show CDR1 as GITISATS and CDR2 as ISYDGTV (reference sequence). The CDR3 extends over 16 amino acids. The CDR3 is CALWLGVELGKKIKVF. The CDR3, as DNA: TGTGCCTTGTGGTTGGGGGTAGAGTTGGGCAAAAAAATCAAGGTATTT.

By sample share, this clone is large. The DNA is omitted, as the CDR3 cannot be located on it reliably, and the CDR3 follows TCRdb's listing. The sample holds other DNA sequences that translate to the same CDR3. No J gene was assigned, while the V gene was called as TRGV11. TRGV11 is given ORF status, its function remaining uncertain. Inclusive of both ends, the CDR3 amounts to 23 amino acids. CDR3 loop: CTTVPAGLGQMEDIYSSDWIKTF.

This clone was recorded once. It is unclear where the CDR3 begins or ends on the DNA, so no DNA is shown, and the CDR3 is as TCRdb lists it. No J gene was called, and the V gene is TRGV11. TRGV11 is treated as an ORF (open reading frame) with a function not yet certain. The CDR3 numbers 14 amino acids, ends counted. The CDR3 sequence: CTTVPAGYYYKELF.

For this clone: The junction departs from germline at one end; a sequencing error may be responsible. The J gene is TRGJ1 or TRGJ2, the V gene TRGV3. In the absence of a J gene in TCRdb, the DNA was matched to germline to assign it here. This CDR3 has 14 amino acids. From germline, CDR1 is VTNTFY and CDR2 YDVSTARD (reference sequence). CDR3 amino acids: CATWGRPPYYKKLF. CDR3 coding DNA: TGTGCCACCTGGGGCAGGCCTCCCTATTATAAGAAACTCTTT.

By share of the sample, this clone is medium-sized. This chain connects TRGV8 to TRGJP2. Here the J gene was assigned by germline matching of the DNA, as TCRdb has none. J gave up 4 bases and V 1 base, and 9 bases lay outside the gene matches. From germline, CDR1 is VENAVY and CDR2 YDSYNSRV. The CDR3 has 16 amino acids. The CDR3 sequence: CATWDSHIASDWIKTF. CDR3 nucleotides: TGTGCCACCTGGGATAGCCACATAGCTAGTGATTGGATCAAGACGTTT.

This clone is deemed medium-sized. The chain is built from TRGV3 and TRGJ1 or TRGJ2. The J gene, absent from TCRdb, was called here by matching the DNA to germline. The ends lost 0 bases at V and 6 bases at J; junction bases unmatched: 11. CDR1 and CDR2 from the germline V gene are VTNTFY and YDVSTARD (reference sequence). The CDR3 loop spans 15 amino acids. The CDR3 sequence is CATWDRRAGGYKKLF. As DNA, the CDR3 is TGTGCCACCTGGGACAGGCGCGCAGGCGGTTATAAGAAACTCTTT.

This clone is deemed medium-sized. This sequence joins TRGV9 and TRGJ1 or TRGJ2. No J gene is reported in TCRdb; it was inferred here by comparing the DNA with germline. The germline gives CDR1 GITISATS, CDR2 ISYDGTV (reference sequence). The CDR3 spans 13 residues. Trimming at V came to 1 base and at J to 3 bases, leaving 3 bases not matched to a gene. CDR3 amino acids: CALWEVSYYKKLF. The CDR3, as DNA: TGTGCCTTGTGGGAGGTTTCTTATTATAAGAAACTCTTT.